This passage covers 2 T cell receptor beta chains from one sample sequenced in a study of blood T cells in healthy people across ages. Using a J-beta primer mix together with a sample-barcoded 5' primer, a second PCR was run for about 6 to 11 cycles. MiXCR, run by TCRdb on the 5' RACE reads, gives a single entry per CDR3 protein. Of just under 750,000 distinct CDR3 sequences in the sample, 22% are singletons; the top ten hold under 25%. The material sequenced was blood. Every receptor here comes from a man between 65 and 85 years old in good health.

V is TRBV5-1 and J is TRBJ1-1, with 7 bases aligning to TRBD1. The CDR3 extends over 14 amino acids. With V trimmed by 6 bases and J by 5 bases, 10 bases remained unmatched. Germline CDR1 is SGHRS and CDR2 is YFSETQ. Here the CDR3 reads CASTTRQGGTEAFF. The CDR3 DNA follows: TGCGCCAGCACCACGAGACAGGGAGGGACTGAAGCTTTCTTT.

This clonotype occurred a few times. This chain joins TRBV12-3 or TRBV12-4 and TRBJ1-2; D is uncertain. This CDR3 is 12 amino acids long. Trimming took off 7 bases at V and 8 bases at J, with 14 bases between the two ends. The CDR3 reads CASKWAGKGYTF. The CDR3 bases are TGTGCCAGCAAATGGGCGGGGAAGGGCTACACCTTC.